This T cell receptor (beta chain) derives from a study of Graves' ophthalmopathy and Graves' hyperthyroidism. Study at large: Ahead of any treatment, peripheral blood was obtained at the initial diagnosis. Broader study findings: Blood repertoires reportedly contained most expanded thyroid clonotypes above 0.001 frequency.

Ten or more counts support this clonotype. What it binds is unknown. RNA transcripts were the source from which TCR beta CDR3 regions were amplified. A first-round RT-PCR used HTBI primers, followed by a second-round multiplex PCR. MiXCR, run by TCRdb on the multiplex PCR reads, gives a single entry per CDR3 protein. This sample has about 500,000 distinct CDR3 sequences, with about an eighth found just once. This sequence was found in a woman in her 30s with Graves' ophthalmopathy. Source material: blood.

CDR3 in amino acids: CASSLGTGKRETQYF. The CDR3 coding sequence is TGTGCCAGCAGTTTGGGGACAGGAAAGCGGGAGACCCAGTACTTC. The chain is built from TRBV12-3 or TRBV12-4 and TRBJ2-5; 8 bases agree with TRBD1. J gave up 5 bases and V 3 bases, and 8 bases lay outside the gene matches. This CDR3 region has 15 residues.